This entry lists 30 T cell receptor beta chains sequenced from one sample in a study of CD8 T cells in Susac syndrome. The RNA, about 0.5 to 1 ug, was put through reverse transcription using random hexamers. TCRdb analysed the immunoSEQ multiplex PCR reads with MiXCR anew, one entry per CDR3 protein. The data hold about 180,000 distinct CDR3 sequences, with approximately 95% observed a single time. Sequences were obtained from CD4+ T cells from PBMCs. Receptors were obtained from a human donor with multiple sclerosis.

The V call is TRBV29-1, the J call TRBJ2-5, with D possibly being TRBD1 (6 bases). From germline, CDR1 is SQVTM and CDR2 ANQGSEA. The CDR3 is 13 residues long. V lost 7 bases, J lost 2 bases, and 14 bases lay in between. CDR3 protein: CSALADSQETQYF. Here the CDR3 DNA reads TGCAGCGCCCTTGCGGACAGTCAAGAGACCCAGTACTTC.

The V and J genes are TRBV9 and TRBJ2-7; D unresolved. The germline CDR1 and CDR2 sequences are SGDLS and YYNGEE. V gave up 0 bases and J gave up 6 bases, with 10 bases separating them. The CDR3 covers 13 residues. For the CDR3, the DNA is TGTGCCAGCAGCGTAGCACCCGGGTTCGAGCAGTACTTC. It encodes CASSVAPGFEQYF.

V is TRBV30 and J is TRBJ2-4, with 8 bases lining up with TRBD2. V lost 4 bases, J lost 0 bases, and 8 bases stayed unmatched. Germline CDR1 and CDR2: GTSNPN and SVGIG (reference sequence). This CDR3 has 16 amino acids. The chain's CDR3 is CAWIPIAGLAKNIQYF. In DNA form, the CDR3 reads TGTGCCTGGATTCCCATAGCGGGGCTAGCCAAAAACATTCAGTACTTC.

The chain combines TRBV5-1 with TRBJ2-1, with 8 positions matching TRBD2. This CDR3 has 14 residues. The germline gives CDR1 SGHRS, CDR2 YFSETQ. The ends lost 7 bases at V and 3 bases at J; junction bases unmatched: 6. CDR3 region: CASESGGSYNEQFF. The CDR3 bases are TGCGCCAGCGAGAGCGGGGGAAGCTACAATGAGCAGTTCTTC.

This chain connects TRBV2 to TRBJ1-1, with TRBD1 matching 7 bases. Germline assignment: CDR1 SNHLY and CDR2 FYNNEI. CDR3 length: 14 amino acids. Trimming at V came to 4 bases and at J to 1 base, leaving 3 bases not matched to a gene. DNA of the CDR3: TGTGCCAGCAGTGTCAGGGGGGCGAACACTGAAGCTTTCTTT. This codes for CASSVRGANTEAFF.

The genes are TRBV5-4 and TRBJ2-5, with 8 bases lining up with TRBD2. Trimming took 4 bases from V and 0 from J; bases not matched to a gene: 5. Germline V gives CDR1 SGHNT, CDR2 YYREEE (reference sequence). The CDR3 has 15 residues. CDR3: CASSPLAADQETQYF. CDR3 bases: TGTGCCAGCAGCCCACTAGCGGCAGACCAAGAGACCCAGTACTTC.

The V gene is TRBV29-1, the J gene TRBJ1-2; TRBD1 aligns across 11 bases. J was trimmed by 5 bases and V by 6 bases; bases with no gene match: 2. The length of the CDR3 is 12 residues. Germline V gene data show CDR1 as SQVTM and CDR2 as ANQGSEA. CDR3: CSVGDRGYGYTF. In DNA, the CDR3 is TGCAGCGTGGGGGACAGGGGGTATGGCTACACCTTC.

In this sample, this clonotype turned up a few times. The J gene is TRBJ2-3, the V gene TRBV7-3; D possibly matches TRBD1 or TRBD2 (7 bases each). CDR1 is SGHTA and CDR2 is FQGTGA in the germline V gene. V lost 4 bases and J 3 bases, leaving 11 bases between the germline ends. CDR3 length: 14 amino acids. The DNA of the CDR3 is TGTGCCAGCAGCTCTCAGGGGGGGACAGATACGCAGTATTTT. Its protein product is CASSSQGGTDTQYF.

The rearrangement links TRBV7-9 to TRBJ2-6, with 7 bases that match TRBD1. The V gene's germline CDR1 is SEHNR and CDR2 FQNEAQ (reference sequence). CDR3 length equals 17 residues. The V gene end was trimmed by 4 bases and the J gene end by 0 bases; junction bases not matched to a gene: 6. The CDR3 coding sequence is TGTGCCAGCAGCTCACAGAGACAGGGCTCTGGGGCCAACGTCCTGACTTTC. Translating gives CASSSQRQGSGANVLTF.

The chain joins TRBV20-1 to TRBJ1-4; D is uncertain. Germline CDR1 is DFQATT and CDR2 is SNEGSKA (reference sequence). The length of the CDR3 is 14 residues. With 3 bases removed from V and 0 bases from J, the gap between germline ends came to 8 bases. Here the CDR3 DNA reads TGCAGTGCTAGCCCCGAAGCAACTAATGAAAAACTGTTTTTT. Amino acids: CSASPEATNEKLFF.

J is TRBJ2-1 and V is TRBV2; TRBD1 matches 9 bases. Trimming took 8 bases from V and 2 from J; bases not matched to a gene: 4. CDR3 size: 14 residues. CDR1 is SNHLY and CDR2 is FYNNEI in the germline V gene. The DNA of the CDR3 is TGTGCCAGCCAGGGACAGGGCACCTACAATGAGCAGTTCTTC. Translated, it gives CASQGQGTYNEQFF. Filled out from reference TRBV2 and TRBJ2-1, the complete variable domain reads EPEVTQTPSHQVTQMGQEVILRCVPISNHLYFYWYRQILGQKVEFLVSFYNNEISEKSEIFDDQFSVERPDGSNFTLKIRSTKLEDSAMYFCASQGQGTYNEQFFGPGTRLTVL.

The V gene is TRBV29-1, the J gene TRBJ2-1, with 8 bases matching TRBD2. CDR1 and CDR2 from the germline V gene are SQVTM and ANQGSEA. V dropped 1 base and J dropped 7; count of bases not matched to a gene: 3. There are 13 residues in the CDR3. CDR3 DNA: TGCAGCGTTGAAGTGGTAGCGGGGAATGAGCAGTTCTTC. Translation: CSVEVVAGNEQFF.

V and J are TRBV18 and TRBJ2-3; 7 bases line up with TRBD1. Germline CDR1 reads KGHSH; CDR2 reads LQKENI. This CDR3 has 15 amino acids. The V gene end was trimmed by 2 bases and the J gene end by 1 base; junction bases not matched to a gene: 3. CDR3 in amino acids: CASSPIGQGTDTQYF. The DNA for the CDR3 is TGTGCCAGCTCACCAATTGGACAGGGCACAGATACGCAGTATTTT.

The chain has TRBV9 and TRBJ2-6; D possibly corresponds to TRBD1 (6 bases). The CDR3 length is 16 residues. V lost 2 bases and J 0 bases, leaving 9 bases between the germline ends. CDR1 SGDLS and CDR2 YYNGEE come from the germline V gene. The CDR3 spells CASSVDSHSGANVLTF. In nucleotides, the CDR3 is TGTGCCAGCAGCGTGGACAGCCACTCTGGGGCCAACGTCCTGACTTTC.

The V gene is TRBV6-2 or TRBV6-3, the J gene TRBJ2-7; TRBD1 might be the D (5 bases). The CDR3 is 14 amino acids. Trimming shortened V by 7 bases and J by 2 bases, and 15 bases separated the two germline ends. Looked up from germline, CDR1 is MNHEY and CDR2 is SVGEGT. The CDR3 loop reads CASKKQGVTYEQYF. The CDR3 nucleotides are TGTGCCAGCAAGAAACAAGGGGTTACCTACGAGCAGTACTTC.

The chain joins TRBV5-4 to TRBJ2-7; TRBD1 or TRBD2 may be the D gene (5 bases each). This CDR3 region has 12 residues. In germline, CDR1 is SGHNT, CDR2 YYREEE (reference sequence). Trimming took off 5 bases at V and 0 bases at J, with 6 bases between the two ends. The DNA for the CDR3 is TGTGCCAGCAGGGGACCCTCCTACGAGCAGTACTTC. The encoded protein is CASRGPSYEQYF.

This chain joins TRBV14 and TRBJ1-2, with 8 bases that match TRBD1. Trimming removed 1 base from V and 2 bases from J; junction bases left unmatched: 6. Germline CDR1 reads SGHDN; CDR2 reads FVKESK. This CDR3 spans 16 amino acids. The CDR3 region has the DNA TGTGCCAGCAGCCAAGGGACATGGACAGGGAACTATGGCTACACCTTC. Its translation: CASSQGTWTGNYGYTF.

The V gene is TRBV6-1, the J gene TRBJ1-5, with 8 bases matching TRBD1. With 5 bases clipped from V and 0 bases from J, the junction kept 12 bases outside the gene matches. This CDR3 contains 18 residues. The germline V gene has CDR1 MNHNS and CDR2 SASEGT. The CDR3 DNA reads TGTGCCAGCAGTCGGCAGACAGGGGCGGGTTATAGCAATCAGCCCCAGCATTTT. Translation: CASSRQTGAGYSNQPQHF.

In DNA, the CDR3 is TGTGCCAGCACCGAACGTGGGGGGGCCGTTCCCTTCACCGGGGAGCTGTTTTTT. Encoded protein: CASTERGGAVPFTGELFF. The J gene is TRBJ2-2, the V gene TRBV9, with a tentative D call TRBD2 (7 bases). V lost 6 bases, J lost 4 bases, and 25 bases lay in between. CDR3 length: 18 amino acids. Germline CDR1 is SGDLS and CDR2 is YYNGEE.

The chain joins TRBV30 to TRBJ1-2; D remains ambiguous. V gave up 0 bases and J gave up 4 bases, with 9 bases separating them. The CDR3 has 13 amino acids. The germline V gene encodes CDR1 GTSNPN and CDR2 SVGIG (reference sequence). This CDR3 is CAWSVSQFYGYTF. The CDR3 nucleotides are TGTGCCTGGAGTGTAAGTCAGTTCTATGGCTACACCTTC.

The chain links TRBV7-2 to TRBJ2-7; 9 bases line up with TRBD1. V was clipped by 5 bases and J by 2 bases; unmatched bases: 7. The CDR3 totals 15 residues. Germline assignment: CDR1 SGHTA and CDR2 FQGNSA. The CDR3 sequence: CASSNPGTGTYEQYF. CDR3 sequence (DNA): TGTGCCAGCAGCAACCCCGGGACAGGGACCTACGAGCAGTACTTC.

The CDR3 region is CAWSVGRGAFTDTQYF. Written as DNA, the CDR3 is TGTGCCTGGAGTGTAGGGCGGGGGGCCTTCACAGATACGCAGTATTTT. The chain is built from TRBV30 and TRBJ2-3; 8 bases are a match to TRBD2. Germline assignment: CDR1 GTSNPN and CDR2 SVGIG (reference sequence). This CDR3 contains 16 residues. The trim removed 0 bases at V and 2 bases at J, leaving 7 bases unmatched.

The chain employs TRBV6-2 or TRBV6-3 and TRBJ2-1; no reliable D call. Germline assignment: CDR1 MNHEY and CDR2 SVGEGT. This CDR3 comprises 13 residues. Trimming left V 6 bases short and J 13 bases short, with 19 bases between. CDR3: CASSPPLGFAQFF. CDR3 sequence (DNA): TGTGCCAGCAGCCCACCATTAGGGTTCGCCCAGTTCTTC.

The chain is built from TRBV3-1 and TRBJ2-1; TRBD2 matches 8 bases. CDR1 and CDR2 from the germline V gene are LGHDT and YNNKEL (reference sequence). There are 19 residues in the CDR3. V lost 1 base to trimming and J lost 1 base; unmatched junction nucleotides: 12. Written as DNA, the CDR3 is TGTGCCAGCAGCCAAGTACTTTTCCGGGGGGGCCGGTCCTACAATGAGCAGTTCTTC. It yields the protein CASSQVLFRGGRSYNEQFF.

The rearrangement joins TRBV15 to TRBJ2-7; TRBD1 agrees at 7 bases. The germline gives CDR1 LNHNV, CDR2 YYDKDF (reference sequence). CDR3 size: 15 residues. V gave up 0 bases and J gave up 3 bases; unmatched junction bases: 5. The CDR3 region has the DNA TGTGCCACCAGCAGAGAATCACAGGGGATCTACGAGCAGTACTTC. This codes for CATSRESQGIYEQYF. Combining the CDR3 with reference TRBV15 and TRBJ2-7 gives the whole variable domain DAMVIQNPRYQVTQFGKPVTLSCSQTLNHNVMYWYQQKSSQAPKLLFHYYDKDFNNEADTPDNFQSRRPNTSFCFLDIRSPGLGDTAMYLCATSRESQGIYEQYFGPGTRLTVT.

V gene TRBV19 combines with J gene TRBJ1-1, with D unresolved. From germline, CDR1 is LNHDA and CDR2 SQIVND (reference sequence). The V gene lost 8 bases and the J gene lost 4 bases, with 20 bases spanning the gap. The CDR3 loop spans 15 amino acids. The CDR3 reads CASGPRHGVATEAFF. Written as DNA, the CDR3 is TGTGCCAGTGGCCCCCGCCATGGGGTGGCCACTGAAGCTTTCTTT.

The chain combines TRBV9 with TRBJ2-1; 7 bases are a match to TRBD2. The V segment lost 3 bases and the J segment 8 bases; nucleotides outside the gene matches: 17. The CDR3 runs to 17 residues. Germline CDR1 reads SGDLS; CDR2 reads YYNGEE. CDR3 bases: TGTGCCAGCAGCGCTGGGAGGGGACTGTCCTATAGCGATGAGCAGTTCTTC. This gives the protein CASSAGRGLSYSDEQFF.

V gene TRBV12-3 or TRBV12-4 combines with J gene TRBJ1-2; D remains unclear. The CDR3 runs to 13 residues. Trimming took off 8 bases at V and 4 bases at J, with 14 bases between the two ends. DNA of the CDR3: TGTGCCAGCTCCGTGGGCAGGACCTATGGCTACACCTTC. This codes for CASSVGRTYGYTF.

The genes are TRBV20-1 and TRBJ2-7, with no clear D. The CDR3 covers 12 residues. V was clipped by 3 bases and J by 4 bases, with 10 bases between them. Per germline, CDR1 DFQATT and CDR2 SNEGSKA (reference sequence). The CDR3 DNA follows: TGCAGTGCTAGTAGCAGGCTTTACGAGCAGTACTTC. Its translation is CSASSRLYEQYF.

The CDR3: CASSPGEGHQPQHF. Written as DNA, the CDR3 is TGTGCCAGCAGTCCCGGGGAGGGTCATCAGCCCCAGCATTTT. The chain joins TRBV6-5 to TRBJ1-5; the D is unclear. The germline V gene encodes CDR1 MNHEY and CDR2 SVGAGI. This CDR3 has 14 amino acids. Trimming took 5 bases from V and 5 from J, leaving 13 bases between them.